These T cell receptor beta chains were read from a single sample in a study of Ad26.COV2.S vaccination and SARS-CoV-2 variants. Assay: immunoSEQ multiplex PCR; the TCRdb copy retains only in-frame clones and omits some. This sample has about 350,000 clones; roughly 90% occur once, and the top ten carry around 5.3%. This sample comprised peripheral blood, obtained in a trial of Ad26.COV2.S vaccine versus placebo. The receptors come from a person aged 18-65 years who received the Ad26.COV2.S COVID-19 vaccine or a placebo. CDR3s include the opening cysteine and the closing phenylalanine or tryptophan. A D gene is named only where the DNA matches it firmly. Size values are once, few and many counts, or a class for expanded clones, and some rows have none.

. TRBJ2-1 16 TRBV11-1 . CASSPRDPSSYNEQFF TGTGCCAGCAGCCCCCGGGACCCCAGCTCCTACAATGAGCAGTTCTTC
. TRBJ1-5 15 TRBV6-5 TRBD1 CASTAGQYSNQPQHF TGTGCCAGCACTGCGGGACAGTATAGCAATCAGCCCCAGCATTTT
. TRBJ1-2 11 TRBV20-1 . CSARSSYGYTF TGCAGTGCTAGATCTAGCTATGGCTACACCTTC
. TRBJ2-1 17 TRBV9 . CASSVDGGRHSYNEQFF TGTGCCAGCAGCGTAGACGGGGGTCGCCACTCCTACAATGAGCAGTTCTTC
. TRBJ2-3 13 TRBV10-3 TRBD2 CAITGGETDTQYF TGTGCCATCACCGGGGGGGAAACAGATACGCAGTATTTT
. TRBJ2-2 17 TRBV5-1 TRBD1 CASSLGDRGPRIGELFF TGCGCCAGCAGCTTGGGCGACAGGGGGCCGCGTATCGGGGAGCTGTTTTTT
. TRBJ1-2 13 TRBV19 TRBD1 CASSTTGVHGYTF TGTGCCAGTAGTACTACAGGGGTACATGGCTACACCTTC
once TRBJ2-1 15 TRBV6-2/TRBV6-3 TRBD1 CASSYRDRGANEQFF TGTGCCAGCAGTTACAGGGACAGGGGGGCCAATGAGCAGTTCTTC
. TRBJ1-1 14 TRBV7-9 TRBD1 CASSLGQGFQRAFF TGTGCCAGCAGCCTTGGACAGGGGTTCCAGCGCGCTTTCTTT
. TRBJ2-1 14 TRBV6-2/TRBV6-3 . CASSSWRTHNEQFF TGTGCCAGCAGTTCTTGGCGCACCCACAATGAGCAGTTCTTC
. TRBJ2-5 14 TRBV4-2 . CASSQEGGEETQYF TGTGCCAGCAGCCAAGAAGGAGGGGAAGAGACCCAGTACTTC
once TRBJ1-1 15 TRBV27 TRBD1 CASSRGTGQGTEAFF TGTGCCAGCAGCCGAGGGACAGGGCAGGGCACTGAAGCTTTCTTT
. TRBJ2-2 14 TRBV6-4 . CASSRTGNTGELFF TGTGCCAGCAGCCGGACGGGGAACACCGGGGAGCTGTTTTTT
. TRBJ2-7 14 TRBV6-5 . CASSEGPRNYEQYF TGTGCCAGCAGCGAGGGACCTAGGAACTACGAGCAGTACTTC
. TRBJ2-4 13 TRBV27 TRBD1 CASSTGQGNIQYF TGTGCCAGCAGTACAGGACAGGGGAACATTCAGTACTTC
. TRBJ1-6 17 TRBV5-1 TRBD1 CASSLVGGQGAESPLHF TGCGCCAGCAGCTTGGTTGGGGGACAGGGGGCAGAATCACCCCTCCACTTT
. TRBJ1-5 16 TRBV4-1 TRBD1 CASSHLGQGSNQPQHF TGCGCCAGCAGCCACCTGGGACAGGGGAGCAATCAGCCCCAGCATTTT
. TRBJ1-3 14 TRBV5-1 . CASSLAGQRDTIYF TGCGCCAGCAGCTTGGCGGGGCAAAGGGACACCATATATTTT
. TRBJ1-5 15 TRBV19 . CASSIVGGSNQPQHF TGTGCCAGTAGTATTGTGGGTGGCAGCAATCAGCCCCAGCATTTT
. TRBJ2-2 17 TRBV6-1 TRBD2 CASSEFPSGSRHGELFF TGTGCCAGCAGTGAATTCCCTAGCGGGAGTCGGCACGGGGAGCTGTTTTTT
. TRBJ2-5 13 TRBV7-2 . CASSLWEQETQYF TGTGCCAGCAGCTTATGGGAGCAAGAGACCCAGTACTTC
. TRBJ1-2 18 TRBV4-2 . CASSPQNPGQGTNYGYTF TGTGCCAGCAGCCCCCAGAACCCCGGCCAGGGGACTAACTATGGCTACACCTTC
. TRBJ2-2 15 TRBV10-3 TRBD1 CAISEGQGVTGELFF TGTGCCATCAGCGAGGGACAGGGAGTTACCGGGGAGCTGTTTTTT
. TRBJ2-1 11 TRBV7-4 . CASSSDNEQFF TGTGCCAGCAGCTCCGACAATGAGCAGTTCTTC
. TRBJ1-4 12 TRBV4-2 . CASSPQGEKLFF TGTGCCAGCAGCCCCCAGGGTGAAAAACTGTTTTTT
. TRBJ2-7 14 TRBV7-2 . CASSLMTESYEQYF TGTGCCAGCAGCCTTATGACTGAGTCCTACGAGCAGTACTTC
. TRBJ1-3 15 TRBV2 TRBD1 CASINQGAAGNTIYF TGTGCCAGCATTAACCAGGGGGCAGCGGGAAACACCATATATTTT
few TRBJ1-1 14 TRBV7-9 . CASSLVGSNTEAFF TGTGCCAGCAGCTTAGTGGGCAGTAACACTGAAGCTTTCTTT
. TRBJ2-1 15 TRBV9 TRBD2 CASSPGLAGDNEQFF TGTGCCAGCAGCCCCGGACTAGCGGGTGACAATGAGCAGTTCTTC
. TRBJ2-1 18 TRBV7-9 TRBD2 CASSPRSASGSRYNEQFF TGTGCCAGCAGCCCCCGGTCCGCTAGCGGGAGTCGCTACAATGAGCAGTTCTTC
. TRBJ2-1 11 TRBV20-1 . CSAGGADEQFF TGCAGTGCTGGGGGGGCAGATGAGCAGTTCTTC
. TRBJ1-2 12 TRBV7-9 . CASSPGEYGYTF TGTGCCAGCAGCCCGGGGGAGTACGGCTACACCTTC
. TRBJ2-3 15 TRBV5-6 TRBD2 CASRERTSGADTQYF TGTGCCAGCAGGGAACGGACTAGCGGGGCGGATACGCAGTATTTT
. TRBJ1-4 16 TRBV19 TRBD1 CASSPGTGKVKGKLFF TGTGCCAGTAGTCCGGGGACAGGGAAGGTTAAAGGAAAACTGTTTTTT
. TRBJ2-1 13 TRBV27 . CASSLSMWDEQFF TGTGCCAGCAGTTTATCGATGTGGGATGAGCAGTTCTTC
once TRBJ1-1 13 TRBV19 . CASSKGEWTEAFF TGTGCCAGTAGTAAGGGGGAGTGGACTGAAGCTTTCTTT
. TRBJ2-1 15 TRBV20-1 TRBD2 CSASGVLAGVNEQFF TGCAGTGCTAGTGGTGTACTAGCGGGGGTCAATGAGCAGTTCTTC
. TRBJ2-2 15 TRBV5-1 . CASSLARARTGELFF TGCGCCAGCAGCTTGGCTAGGGCCAGGACCGGGGAGCTGTTTTTT
. TRBJ1-6 15 TRBV30 . CAWRSADNYNSPLHF TGTGCCTGGAGATCGGCCGATAACTATAATTCACCCCTCCACTTT
. TRBJ2-3 15 TRBV28 . CASSSPRRSTDTQYF TGTGCCAGCAGTTCGCCCCGTAGGAGCACAGATACGCAGTATTTT
. TRBJ2-2 11 TRBV29-1 . CSVGDTGELFF TGCAGCGTTGGAGACACCGGGGAGCTGTTTTTT
. TRBJ1-1 13 TRBV29-1 . CSAADSLNTEAFF TGCAGCGCAGCCGACAGTCTGAACACTGAAGCTTTCTTT
. TRBJ2-3 15 TRBV5-8 . CASSLTRLGTDTQYF TGTGCCAGCAGCCTCACTAGGCTTGGCACAGATACGCAGTATTTT
. TRBJ1-1 13 TRBV27 . CASSNRARTEAFF TGTGCCAGCAGTAACCGGGCCCGCACTGAAGCTTTCTTT
. TRBJ1-6 12 TRBV7-2 . CASSFGQPNLHF TGTGCCAGCAGCTTTGGACAGCCCAACCTCCACTTT
. TRBJ2-1 14 TRBV29-1 TRBD2 CSVAPGLAYNEQFF TGCAGCGTTGCCCCGGGACTAGCCTACAATGAGCAGTTCTTC
. TRBJ2-7 16 TRBV4-1 TRBD2 CASSPHLRGRSSEQYF TGCGCCAGCAGCCCCCATCTCCGCGGGAGAAGCTCCGAGCAGTACTTC
. TRBJ2-1 15 TRBV19 . CASSIGPGGPNEQFF TGTGCCAGTAGTATAGGGCCCGGGGGGCCCAATGAGCAGTTCTTC
. TRBJ2-6 18 TRBV19 . CASSISAGRPSGANVLTF TGTGCCAGTAGTATTTCGGCAGGTCGACCTTCTGGGGCCAACGTCCTGACTTTC
. TRBJ2-3 15 TRBV7-2 TRBD2 CASSTVAGAGSTQYF TGTGCCAGCAGCACAGTAGCGGGAGCGGGATCGACGCAGTATTTT
. TRBJ1-2 15 TRBV5-6 . CASSLVGGTSYGYTF TGTGCCAGCAGCTTGGTCGGCGGAACGTCTTATGGCTACACCTTC
. TRBJ2-5 18 TRBV7-9 . CASSFIPWGGGSQETQYF TGTGCCAGCAGCTTTATCCCTTGGGGTGGGGGTAGCCAAGAGACCCAGTACTTC
. TRBJ2-7 17 TRBV6-2/TRBV6-3 . CASSRSYEGLDSYEQYF TGTGCCAGCAGCCGGTCCTACGAGGGGCTGGACTCCTACGAGCAGTACTTC
. TRBJ1-5 16 TRBV19 TRBD1 CASTDGQGYSNQPQHF TGTGCCAGTACCGATGGACAGGGGTATAGCAATCAGCCCCAGCATTTT
few TRBJ1-1 12 TRBV2 . CASSEKGTEAFF TGTGCCAGCAGTGAAAAAGGCACTGAAGCTTTCTTT
. TRBJ2-1 15 TRBV6-5 . CASSPRPRPNNEQFF TGTGCCAGCAGCCCGCGGCCGAGACCCAACAATGAGCAGTTCTTC
. TRBJ2-3 13 TRBV27 . CASSLLSTDTQYF TGTGCCAGCAGTTTATTAAGCACAGATACGCAGTATTTT
. TRBJ1-1 15 TRBV29-1 . CSVVRGLGANTEAFF TGCAGCGTTGTTCGGGGTCTGGGGGCGAACACTGAAGCTTTCTTT
once TRBJ2-1 15 TRBV6-5 TRBD2 CASSSLSGRVDEQFF TGTGCCAGCAGTTCCCTTAGCGGGAGAGTAGATGAGCAGTTCTTC